These 17 T cell receptor beta chains came from one sample sequenced in a study of blood T cell repertoires in COVID-19 (dated by TCRdb to about 2020). Library method: the immunoSEQ multiplex PCR assay. TCRdb limited this immuneACCESS table to in-frame rearrangements with V and J called. A share of clones is missing; checked studies link under half to unresolved V genes, and the rest is unexplained. The sample table contains under 250,000 clones; only one count was recorded for around 80% of them. The biggest ten clones account for roughly 6% of the sample. Sequencing was done on a sample of peripheral blood. The receptors originated from a woman between 65 and 79 years old with acute or convalescent COVID-19.

The chain recombines TRBV27 with TRBJ1-6; 9 nucleotides agree with TRBD1. V was pared by 3 bases and J by 14 bases, with 5 bases of the junction left unmatched. This CDR3 region has 13 residues. Germline V gives CDR1 MNHEY, CDR2 SMNVEV (reference sequence). The CDR3 here is CASSFDRGSALHF. CDR3 bases: TGTGCCAGCAGTTTCGACAGGGGGTCGGCCCTCCACTTT.

The rearrangement uses TRBV5-1 and TRBJ2-1; no clear D. In germline, CDR1 is SGHRS, CDR2 YFSETQ. This CDR3 is 13 amino acids long. With 0 bases removed from V and 5 bases from J, the gap between germline ends came to 6 bases. The CDR3 loop reads CASSLAQNNEQFF. The CDR3 nucleotides read TGCGCCAGCAGCTTGGCGCAGAACAATGAGCAGTTCTTC.

This rearrangement joins TRBV6-1 to TRBJ1-6; unclear D gene. Trimming removed 2 bases from V and 3 bases from J, with 8 bases in between. This CDR3 region has 15 residues. CDR1 is MNHNS, CDR2 SASEGT, per germline. CDR3 amino acids: CASSEMSNYNSPLHF. CDR3 DNA: TGTGCCAGCAGTGAAATGTCCAACTATAATTCACCCCTCCACTTT.

The chain employs TRBV19 and TRBJ2-7; D is possibly TRBD1 (6 bases). The CDR3 loop spans 15 amino acids. Germline V gene lookup returns CDR1 LNHDA and CDR2 SQIVND (reference sequence). The V and J ends lost 5 bases and 7 bases respectively, with 21 bases between them. Written as DNA, the CDR3 is TGTGCCAGTAGTGCCCGGACAGTTCTACCGGGGGAGCAGTACTTC. As protein: CASSARTVLPGEQYF.

The chain links TRBV24-1 to TRBJ1-5; weak D call: TRBD1 (5 bases). Germline V lookup: CDR1 KGHDR, CDR2 SFDVKD. Trimming took 0 bases from V and 0 from J, leaving 8 bases between them. CDR3 size: 16 residues. The chain's CDR3 is CATSDLDSDSNQPQHF. The CDR3 DNA sequence: TGTGCCACCAGTGATTTGGACAGTGATAGCAATCAGCCCCAGCATTTT.

In this sample, this clone turned up a few times. This rearrangement joins TRBV19 to TRBJ1-5; no firm D call. Per germline, CDR1 LNHDA and CDR2 SQIVND (reference sequence). CDR3 length equals 13 residues. The V and J ends lost 1 base and 4 bases respectively, with 5 bases between them. Written as DNA, the CDR3 is TGTGCCAGTAGTATAGGAGGGAATCAGCCCCAGCATTTT. Amino acid sequence: CASSIGGNQPQHF.

Written as DNA, the CDR3 is TGCAGCGTTGAAGAGGGAGGGACCGAAGCTTTCTTT. Its protein product is CSVEEGGTEAFF. The rearrangement links TRBV29-1 to TRBJ1-1, with D maybe TRBD1 (5 bases). Between the trimmed V and J ends, which lost 0 bases and 8 bases, there was a span of 10 bases. Germline V lookup: CDR1 SQVTM, CDR2 ANQGSEA. The CDR3 loop spans 12 amino acids. Using reference TRBV29-1 and TRBJ1-1 for the parts outside the CDR3, the full variable domain is SAVISQKPSRDICQRGTSLTIQCQVDSQVTMMFWYRQQPGQSLTLIATANQGSEATYESGFVIDKFPISRPNLTFSTLTVSNMSPEDSSIYLCSVEEGGTEAFFGQGTRLTVV.

In this sample, this clone turned up many times. The chain joins TRBV5-1 to TRBJ1-5, with 8 bases matching TRBD1. Germline V gives CDR1 SGHRS, CDR2 YFSETQ. The CDR3 runs 14 residues. After removal of 0 bases from V and 7 bases from J, the junction contained 3 bases not matched to a gene. In DNA, the CDR3 is TGCGCCAGCAGCTTGGGACAGGGGACACAGCCCCAGCATTTT. This gives the protein CASSLGQGTQPQHF.

The chain joins TRBV6-5 to TRBJ2-7; 7 nucleotides agree with TRBD2. V dropped 4 bases and J dropped 4; count of bases not matched to a gene: 13. This CDR3 region has 16 residues. Germline V gene sequence: CDR1 MNHEY, CDR2 SVGAGI. CDR3 region: CASSLGAHQGGYEQYF. The CDR3 nucleotides are TGTGCCAGCAGTTTAGGGGCACACCAGGGAGGGTACGAGCAGTACTTC.

CDR3 residues: CASSQDLPGGAQETQYF. In DNA, the CDR3 is TGTGCCAGCAGCCAAGACTTGCCTGGGGGGGCTCAAGAGACCCAGTACTTC. The V gene is TRBV3-1 (or the pseudogene TRBV3-2), the J gene TRBJ2-5; D is possibly TRBD2 (7 bases). Looked up from germline, CDR1 is LGHDT and CDR2 is YNNKEL (reference sequence). The V end was cut by 0 bases, the J end by 2 bases, with 16 bases between. This CDR3 is 17 amino acids long.

This chain links TRBV7-6 with TRBJ2-7; 10 bases map to TRBD2. The V and J ends lost 0 bases and 6 bases, in that order; junction bases with no gene match: 11. The CDR3 consists of 17 residues. Germline V lookup: CDR1 SGHVS, CDR2 FNYEAQ. CDR3 amino acids: CASSLASPSGSMGEQYF. The CDR3 nucleotides are TGTGCCAGCAGCTTAGCTTCGCCTAGCGGGAGTATGGGCGAGCAGTACTTC.

V and J are TRBV3-1 (or the pseudogene TRBV3-2) and TRBJ2-7; 7 positions match TRBD2. This CDR3 is 13 amino acids long. CDR1 is LGHDT and CDR2 is YNNKEL in the germline V gene (reference sequence). The trim removed 7 bases at V and 6 bases at J, leaving 9 bases unmatched. In DNA form, the CDR3 reads TGTGCCAGCACTCGGGAGCGGGATGCCGAGCAGTACTTC. This sequence encodes CASTRERDAEQYF.

The chain recombines TRBV27 with TRBJ2-5, with 9 bases aligning to TRBD1. CDR3 size: 15 residues. V was pared by 0 bases and J by 5 bases, with 4 bases of the junction left unmatched. Germline V CDR1 and CDR2: MNHEY, SMNVEV (reference sequence). The CDR3 DNA sequence: TGTGCCAGCAGTTTATCGGGACAGGGCCAGGAGACCCAGTACTTC. Its translation: CASSLSGQGQETQYF.

The rearrangement uses TRBV6-6 and TRBJ2-1, with D possibly matching TRBD2 (6 bases). This CDR3 has 16 residues. Germline V gene sequence: CDR1 MNHNY, CDR2 SVGAGI (reference sequence). The V end was cut by 6 bases, the J end by 0 bases, with 15 bases between. This CDR3 is CASSPPGDGSYNEQFF. The CDR3 DNA reads TGTGCCAGCAGCCCTCCGGGGGACGGCTCCTACAATGAGCAGTTCTTC.

V usage is TRBV19 and J usage is TRBJ1-5, with 11 bases aligning to TRBD1. CDR3 length: 17 amino acids. The J segment lost 6 bases and the V segment lost 3 bases, leaving 10 bases of the junction unmatched. Per the germline V gene, CDR1 is LNHDA and CDR2 is SQIVND (reference sequence). The CDR3 DNA reads as TGTGCCAGTAGTATGAATGGACAGGGGGCGATAAGTCAGCCCCAGCATTTT. Translated: CASSMNGQGAISQPQHF. Drawing the rest from reference TRBV19 and TRBJ1-5, the complete variable domain is DGGITQSPKYLFRKEGQNVTLSCEQNLNHDAMYWYRQDPGQGLRLIYYSQIVNDFQKGDIAEGYSVSREKKESFPLTVTSAQKNPTAFYLCASSMNGQGAISQPQHFGDGTRLSIL.

The rearrangement joins TRBV21-1 to TRBJ2-2; the table assigns TRBD2, which was not confirmed against the DNA. TRBV21-1 is a documented pseudogene. The CDR3 is 13 amino acids. The CDR3 spells CASWGGSSGELFF. CDR3 in DNA: TGTGCCAGCTGGGGCGGGAGTTCCGGGGAGCTGTTTTTT.

The rearrangement links TRBV3-1 (or the pseudogene TRBV3-2) to TRBJ2-4; TRBD2 matches 8 bases. This CDR3 has 16 residues. Per the germline V gene, CDR1 is LGHDT and CDR2 is YNNKEL (reference sequence). After removal of 4 bases from V and 1 base from J, the junction contained 6 bases not matched to a gene. CDR3 sequence (DNA): TGTGCCAGCAGCCGTAGCGGGGACGGGGCCAAAAACATTCAGTACTTC. It encodes CASSRSGDGAKNIQYF.